Following are 9 T cell receptor beta chains from one sample sequenced in a study of human T cells and chemical hapten exposure. Indicated time point: pre-sensitization, week 0. Stated treatment: therapeutic diphenylcyclopropenone sensitization with weekly scalp DPC. From whole blood left unfractionated, total RNA was extracted. TCRdb passed the RACE reads through MiXCR, listing each CDR3 protein once. Among fewer than 45,000 distinct CDR3 sequences, 9.5% to 15% were seen once, and the ten largest hold less than 2.5%. Here the sequenced sample was whole blood, taken in connection with sensitization to the hapten diphenylcyclopropenone (DPC). The receptor source for this set is a woman aged 40 to 50 with alopecia areata. Some clones in this sample may be carry-over from other donors' samples.

The chain is built from TRBV29-1 and TRBJ2-3, with a tentative D call TRBD1 (5 bases). Germline V gene sequence: CDR1 SQVTM, CDR2 ANQGSEA. V lost 5 bases to trimming and J lost 4 bases, with 13 bases between them. The CDR3 consists of 13 residues. The CDR3 here is CSVKGFGADTQYF. The DNA for the CDR3 is TGCAGCGTTAAGGGGTTCGGCGCAGATACGCAGTATTTT.

This clonotype appeared many times. This rearrangement joins TRBV30 to TRBJ1-1; TRBD1 is a possible D gene (5 bases). Germline loops: CDR1 GTSNPN, CDR2 SVGIG (reference sequence). The CDR3 has 11 residues. V shed 4 bases and J shed 6 bases, with 9 bases lying between them. This CDR3 reads CAWKGEPEAFF. The CDR3 region has the DNA TGTGCCTGGAAAGGGGAACCTGAAGCTTTCTTT.

This sequence joins TRBV28 and TRBJ1-2; TRBD1 aligns across 7 bases. This CDR3 is 14 amino acids long. CDR1 is MDHEN and CDR2 is SYDVKM in the germline V gene. The ends lost 6 bases at V and 4 bases at J; junction bases unmatched: 8. CDR3 sequence: CASRRTGAGYGYTF. CDR3 DNA sequence: TGTGCCAGCAGGCGCACAGGGGCCGGCTATGGCTACACCTTC.

This clonotype was picked up a small number of times. The chain combines TRBV12-3 or TRBV12-4 with TRBJ2-1; TRBD2 agrees at 14 bases. Germline trimming cut 5 bases from V and 7 bases from J; bases unmatched to any gene: 7. This CDR3 is 16 amino acids long. Written as DNA, the CDR3 is TGTGCCAGCAGTCCCCAGACTAGCGGGAGGGCTAATGAGCAGTTCTTC. Amino acid sequence: CASSPQTSGRANEQFF.

The chain recombines TRBV6-2 or TRBV6-3 with TRBJ2-7, with D perhaps matching TRBD2 (5 bases). Deletions cut 2 bases from V and 1 base from J, with 9 bases between. Per the germline V gene, CDR1 is MNHEY and CDR2 is SVGEGT. The CDR3 has 14 residues. CDR3 residues: CASSYEGKSYEQYF. In DNA, the CDR3 is TGTGCCAGCAGTTACGAGGGCAAATCCTACGAGCAGTACTTC.

The chain recombines TRBV7-2 with TRBJ2-3, with D perhaps matching TRBD1 (6 bases). CDR1 and CDR2 from the germline V gene are SGHTA and FQGNSA. This CDR3 is 14 amino acids long. V was shortened by 6 bases and J by 3 bases, with 13 bases between the two germline ends. CDR3 residues: CASRSNRETDTQYF. CDR3 DNA: TGTGCCAGCAGGTCTAACAGGGAGACAGATACGCAGTATTTT.

This clonotype showed up many times. The rearrangement uses TRBV29-1 and TRBJ2-7; unclear D gene. Trimming pared 6 bases from V and 6 bases from J, leaving 9 bases between. Germline V gene sequence: CDR1 SQVTM, CDR2 ANQGSEA. This CDR3 contains 10 residues. CDR3 in amino acids: CSVASREQYF. CDR3 bases: TGCAGCGTGGCATCCCGCGAGCAGTACTTC.

Ten or more counts support this clonotype. This chain joins TRBV28 and TRBJ2-1, with TRBD2 as a possible D gene (5 bases). Trimming stripped 3 bases from V and 0 bases from J, with 9 bases between. The CDR3 runs 15 residues. CDR1 is MDHEN, CDR2 SYDVKM, per germline. CDR3 DNA sequence: TGTGCCAGCAGTTTCCTGGAGGTCTCCTACAATGAGCAGTTCTTC. This codes for CASSFLEVSYNEQFF. Based on the CDR3 plus reference TRBV28 and TRBJ2-1, the full variable domain is DVKVTQSSRYLVKRTGEKVFLECVQDMDHENMFWYRQDPGLGLRLIYFSYDVKMKEKGDIPEGYSVSREKKERFSLILESASTNQTSMYLCASSFLEVSYNEQFFGPGTRLTVL.

This clonotype was detected only a few times. The rearrangement uses TRBV4-3 and TRBJ1-6; tentative D call: TRBD1 (5 bases). V was clipped by 3 bases and J by 8 bases, with 17 bases between them. The CDR3 has 16 residues. Germline V lookup: CDR1 LGHNA, CDR2 YSLEER. CDR3 protein: CASSQDGRRGDSPLHF. The CDR3 nucleotides are TGCGCCAGCAGCCAGGATGGACGGAGGGGAGATTCACCCCTCCACTTT.